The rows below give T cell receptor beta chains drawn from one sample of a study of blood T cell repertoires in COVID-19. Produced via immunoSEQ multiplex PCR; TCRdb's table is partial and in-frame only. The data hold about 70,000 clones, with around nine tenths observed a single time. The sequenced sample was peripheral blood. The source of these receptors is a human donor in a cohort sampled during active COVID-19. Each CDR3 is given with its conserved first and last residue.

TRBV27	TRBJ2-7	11	CASRSSYEQYF
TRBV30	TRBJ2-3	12	CAWLKAGLTQYF
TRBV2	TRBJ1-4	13	CASSPGTKEKLFF
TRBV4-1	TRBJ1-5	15	CASGSDRGQGQPQHF
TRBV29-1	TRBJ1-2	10	CSVDSYGYTF
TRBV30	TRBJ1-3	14	CAWSLDISGNTIYF
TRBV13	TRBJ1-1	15	CASSALGQGNTEAFF
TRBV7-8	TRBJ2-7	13	CASSGGQYYEQYF
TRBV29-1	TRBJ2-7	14	CSVETGTPLGEQYF
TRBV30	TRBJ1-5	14	CAWNDRGSNQPQHF
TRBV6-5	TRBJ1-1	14	CASRLTGSGTEAFF
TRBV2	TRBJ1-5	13	CATTDRSNQPQHF
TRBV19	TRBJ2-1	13	CARVRGGENEQFF
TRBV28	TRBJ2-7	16	CASSLFPGKGFYEQYF